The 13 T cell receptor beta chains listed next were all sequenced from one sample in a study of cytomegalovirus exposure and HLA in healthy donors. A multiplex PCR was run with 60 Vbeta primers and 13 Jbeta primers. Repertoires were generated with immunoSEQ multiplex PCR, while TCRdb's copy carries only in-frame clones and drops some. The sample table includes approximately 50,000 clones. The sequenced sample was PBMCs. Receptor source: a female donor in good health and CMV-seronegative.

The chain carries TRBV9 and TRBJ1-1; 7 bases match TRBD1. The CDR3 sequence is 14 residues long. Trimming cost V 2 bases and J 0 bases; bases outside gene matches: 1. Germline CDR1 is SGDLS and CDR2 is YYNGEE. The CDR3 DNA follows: TGTGCCAGCAGCGTCGGGACAGTGAACACTGAAGCTTTCTTT. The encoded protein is CASSVGTVNTEAFF.

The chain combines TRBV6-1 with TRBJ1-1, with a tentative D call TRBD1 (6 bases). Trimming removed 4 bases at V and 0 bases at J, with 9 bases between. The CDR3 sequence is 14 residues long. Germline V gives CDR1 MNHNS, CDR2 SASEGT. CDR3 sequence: CASSGGQLNTEAFF. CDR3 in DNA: TGTGCCAGCAGTGGAGGACAGTTGAACACTGAAGCTTTCTTT.

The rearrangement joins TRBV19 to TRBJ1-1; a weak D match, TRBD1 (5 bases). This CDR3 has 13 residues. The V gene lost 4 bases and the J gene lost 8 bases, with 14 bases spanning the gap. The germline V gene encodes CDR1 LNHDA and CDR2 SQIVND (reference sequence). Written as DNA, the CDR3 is TGTGCCAGTAGTACGGGGAGGGGCAGCGAAGCTTTCTTT. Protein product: CASSTGRGSEAFF.

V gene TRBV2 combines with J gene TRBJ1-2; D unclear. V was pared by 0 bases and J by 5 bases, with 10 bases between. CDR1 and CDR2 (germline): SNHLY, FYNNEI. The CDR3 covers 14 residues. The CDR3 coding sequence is TGTGCCAGCAGTGAAGCCGAACTCCGGTATGGCTACACCTTC. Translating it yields CASSEAELRYGYTF.

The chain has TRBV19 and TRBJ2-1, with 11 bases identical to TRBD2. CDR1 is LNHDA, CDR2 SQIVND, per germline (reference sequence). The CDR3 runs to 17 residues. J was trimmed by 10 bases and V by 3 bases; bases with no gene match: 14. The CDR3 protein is CASSMRVAGGPLGEQFF. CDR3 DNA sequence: TGTGCCAGTAGTATGAGGGTAGCGGGAGGGCCACTGGGGGAGCAGTTCTTC.

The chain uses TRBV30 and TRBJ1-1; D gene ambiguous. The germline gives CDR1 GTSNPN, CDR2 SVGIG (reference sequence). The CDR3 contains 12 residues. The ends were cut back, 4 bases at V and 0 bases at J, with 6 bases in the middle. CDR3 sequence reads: CAWTGMNTEAFF. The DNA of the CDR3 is TGTGCCTGGACGGGTATGAACACTGAAGCTTTCTTT.

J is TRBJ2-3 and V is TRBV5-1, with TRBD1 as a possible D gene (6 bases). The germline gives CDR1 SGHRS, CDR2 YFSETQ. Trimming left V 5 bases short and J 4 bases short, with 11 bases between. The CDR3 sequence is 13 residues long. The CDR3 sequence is CASSPRGPDTQYF. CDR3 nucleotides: TGCGCCAGCAGTCCCAGGGGCCCAGATACGCAGTATTTT.

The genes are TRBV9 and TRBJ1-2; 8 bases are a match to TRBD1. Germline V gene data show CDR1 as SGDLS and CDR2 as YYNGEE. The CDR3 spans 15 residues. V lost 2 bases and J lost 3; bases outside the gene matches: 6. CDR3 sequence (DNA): TGTGCCAGCAGCGTGGCGACAGGGGATGACTATGGCTACACCTTC. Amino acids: CASSVATGDDYGYTF.

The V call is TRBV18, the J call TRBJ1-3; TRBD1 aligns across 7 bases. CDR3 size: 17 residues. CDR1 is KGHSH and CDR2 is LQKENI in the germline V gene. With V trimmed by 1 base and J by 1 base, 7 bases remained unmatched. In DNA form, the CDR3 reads TGTGCCAGCTCACCACTGCCAGGGGGTGGATCTGGAAACACCATATATTTT. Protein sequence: CASSPLPGGGSGNTIYF.

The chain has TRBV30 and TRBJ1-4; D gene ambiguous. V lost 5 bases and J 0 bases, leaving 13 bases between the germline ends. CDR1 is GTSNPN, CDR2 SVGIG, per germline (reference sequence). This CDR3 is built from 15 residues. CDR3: CAWGLRPPTNEKLFF. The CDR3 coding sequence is TGTGCCTGGGGACTCCGACCGCCAACTAATGAAAAACTGTTTTTT.

The CDR3 here is CASSIRTTSWEQYF. The CDR3 DNA reads as TGTGCCAGTAGTATCCGGACGACTAGTTGGGAGCAGTACTTC. The chain combines TRBV19 with TRBJ2-7; TRBD2 might be the D (6 bases). V lost 3 bases and J 7 bases, leaving 16 bases between the germline ends. CDR3 length: 14 amino acids. Per the germline V gene, CDR1 is LNHDA and CDR2 is SQIVND (reference sequence).

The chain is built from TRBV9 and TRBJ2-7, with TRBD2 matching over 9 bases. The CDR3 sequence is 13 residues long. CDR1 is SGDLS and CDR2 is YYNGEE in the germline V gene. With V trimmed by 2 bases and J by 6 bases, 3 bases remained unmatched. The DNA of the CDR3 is TGTGCCAGCAGCGTTGGTAGCGGGAGCGAGCAGTACTTC. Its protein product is CASSVGSGSEQYF.

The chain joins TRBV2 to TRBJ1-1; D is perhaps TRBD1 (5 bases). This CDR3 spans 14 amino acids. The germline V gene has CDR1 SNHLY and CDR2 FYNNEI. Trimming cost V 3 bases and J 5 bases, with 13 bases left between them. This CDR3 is CASSDLQAGTEAFF. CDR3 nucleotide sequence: TGTGCCAGCAGTGATTTACAGGCCGGGACTGAAGCTTTCTTT. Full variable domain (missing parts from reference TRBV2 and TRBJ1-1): EPEVTQTPSHQVTQMGQEVILRCVPISNHLYFYWYRQILGQKVEFLVSFYNNEISEKSEIFDDQFSVERPDGSNFTLKIRSTKLEDSAMYFCASSDLQAGTEAFFGQGTRLTVV.